A single sample is the source of the 15 T cell receptor beta chains below, sequenced in a study of STAT5B mutations in CD4+ large granular lymphocyte leukemia. Sequencing was performed with immunoSEQ multiplex PCR; in TCRdb, only in-frame clones are kept and a portion is missing. The sample holds 30,000 to 35,000 clones, approximately 69% seen once. Sequences were obtained from CD4+ T cells from blood buffy coats. The receptors were sampled from a human donor in good health.

This clone has only a few counts. The chain employs TRBV7-9 and TRBJ1-4; D perhaps matches TRBD1 (5 bases). Between the trimmed V and J ends, which lost 8 bases and 5 bases, there was a span of 9 bases. The CDR3 contains 12 residues. CDR1 is SEHNR and CDR2 is FQNEAQ in the germline V gene (reference sequence). The CDR3 sequence: CASQRGNEKLFF. The CDR3 DNA reads TGTGCCAGCCAGCGGGGGAATGAAAAACTGTTTTTT. Supplemented by reference TRBV7-9 and TRBJ1-4, the full variable domain reads DTGVSQNPRHKITKRGQNVTFRCDPISEHNRLYWYRQTLGQGPEFLTYFQNEAQLEKSRLLSDRFSAERPKGSFSTLEIQRTEQGDSAMYLCASQRGNEKLFFGSGTQLSVL.

The CDR3 DNA is TGTGCCAGCAGCCCGTGGACTAGCGGAAGCTCTGGGGCCAACGTCCTGACTTTC. Translated: CASSPWTSGSSGANVLTF. This chain links TRBV9 with TRBJ2-6, with 10 bases identical to TRBD2. V was pared by 4 bases and J by 0 bases, with 7 bases of the junction left unmatched. CDR1 is SGDLS and CDR2 is YYNGEE in the germline V gene. This CDR3 has 18 residues.

The chain has TRBV6-1 and TRBJ1-6; 7 bases agree with TRBD1. The V and J ends lost 2 bases and 7 bases, in that order; junction bases with no gene match: 5. The CDR3 runs to 15 residues. Germline V gene data show CDR1 as MNHNS and CDR2 as SASEGT. For the CDR3, the DNA is TGTGCCAGCAGTGAACATCCAGGGGGGAATTCACCCCTCCACTTT. Its translation is CASSEHPGGNSPLHF.

V gene TRBV5-1 combines with J gene TRBJ2-3, with 7 bases identical to TRBD1. V lost 6 bases to trimming and J lost 2 bases; unmatched junction nucleotides: 3. The CDR3 spans 13 residues. CDR1 is SGHRS and CDR2 is YFSETQ in the germline V gene. This chain's CDR3 is CASTDRFTDTQYF. The DNA for the CDR3 is TGCGCCAGCACGGACAGGTTCACAGATACGCAGTATTTT.

CDR3 region: CASSGDRGRYGYTF. DNA for the CDR3: TGTGCCAGCAGTGGCGACAGGGGGAGGTATGGCTACACCTTC. The chain uses TRBV6-1 and TRBJ1-2; the match to TRBD1 covers 9 bases. CDR3 length: 14 residues. The germline V gene has CDR1 MNHNS and CDR2 SASEGT. The ends lost 4 bases at V and 5 bases at J; junction bases unmatched: 5.

V is TRBV5-1 and J is TRBJ1-2, with 11 nucleotides matching TRBD1. The germline V gene encodes CDR1 SGHRS and CDR2 YFSETQ. The V and J ends lost 3 bases and 5 bases, in that order; junction bases with no gene match: 9. This CDR3 spans 16 amino acids. This CDR3 reads CASSYGQGAPPYGYTF. The CDR3 DNA sequence: TGCGCCAGCAGCTATGGACAGGGGGCCCCCCCTTATGGCTACACCTTC.

V and J are TRBV15 and TRBJ2-2, with D possibly being TRBD1 (6 bases). Between the trimmed V and J ends, which lost 3 bases and 0 bases, there was a span of 8 bases. Germline values: CDR1 LNHNV, CDR2 YYDKDF (reference sequence). The CDR3 loop spans 15 amino acids. CDR3 nucleotides: TGTGCCACCAGCAGCGGACAGACGAACACCGGGGAGCTGTTTTTT. It codes for CATSSGQTNTGELFF.

This chain connects TRBV5-1 to TRBJ1-4; possible D gene TRBD1, 5 bases. The germline V gene has CDR1 SGHRS and CDR2 YFSETQ. The germline V and J ends were trimmed by 3 bases and 3 bases, with 9 bases remaining between them. CDR3 length: 14 residues. CDR3 sequence (DNA): TGCGCCAGCAGCTGGACAAGGCCTAATGAAAAACTGTTTTTT. Translation gives CASSWTRPNEKLFF.

CDR3 nucleotide sequence: TGTGCCAGCAGTTTCAGGGGGATGAACACTGAAGCTTTCTTT. Protein sequence: CASSFRGMNTEAFF. The rearrangement links TRBV27 to TRBJ1-1; 7 bases agree with TRBD1. There are 14 residues in the CDR3. Germline loops: CDR1 MNHEY, CDR2 SMNVEV (reference sequence). The trim removed 3 bases at V and 0 bases at J, leaving 1 base unmatched.

The chain combines TRBV2 with TRBJ2-1; D is perhaps TRBD2 (6 bases). Per germline, CDR1 SNHLY and CDR2 FYNNEI. The CDR3 runs to 18 residues. V lost 0 bases to trimming and J lost 0 bases, with 15 bases between them. The chain's CDR3 is CASSEALGPGGSYNEQFF. In DNA, the CDR3 is TGTGCCAGCAGTGAAGCGCTTGGCCCCGGGGGCTCCTACAATGAGCAGTTCTTC.

The DNA for the CDR3 is TGTGCCAGCAGCCAAGATTTGACAGTAAAATATAGCAATCAGCCCCAGCATTTT. It translates to CASSQDLTVKYSNQPQHF. The chain carries TRBV4-2 and TRBJ1-5, with TRBD1 as a possible D gene (5 bases). Looked up from germline, CDR1 is LGHNA and CDR2 is YNFKEQ. V was trimmed by 0 bases and J by 0 bases, leaving 15 bases between them. The CDR3 consists of 18 residues.

The V gene is TRBV9, the J gene TRBJ1-6; 7 nucleotides agree with TRBD1. Germline V gives CDR1 SGDLS, CDR2 YYNGEE. CDR3 length: 15 residues. V shed 6 bases, J shed 5 bases, and the junction held 8 bases outside the gene matches. The chain's CDR3 is CASTETGTDNSPLHF. The CDR3 DNA reads TGTGCCAGCACCGAAACCGGGACAGATAATTCACCCCTCCACTTT.

The chain has TRBV6-6 and TRBJ1-1, with D perhaps TRBD1 (6 bases). Germline loops: CDR1 MNHNY, CDR2 SVGAGI (reference sequence). The CDR3 runs 15 residues. V was pared by 0 bases and J by 3 bases, with 11 bases between. CDR3 DNA: TGTGCCAGCAGTTACTCTTGGGGGCTCGACACTGAAGCTTTCTTT. Translating it yields CASSYSWGLDTEAFF.

This chain uses TRBV10-1 with TRBJ1-3; possible D gene TRBD1, 5 bases. In germline, CDR1 is WNHNN, CDR2 SYGVQD (reference sequence). This CDR3 region has 13 residues. Between the trimmed V and J ends, which lost 7 bases and 2 bases, there was a span of 9 bases. In DNA form, the CDR3 reads TGCGCCAGCACCTCAGGGACTGGAAACACCATATATTTT. It translates to CASTSGTGNTIYF.

For the CDR3, the DNA is TGTGCCAGCTCAGGGGACTTTCCCTATGGCTACACCTTC. This codes for CASSGDFPYGYTF. This chain uses TRBV18 with TRBJ1-2, with D possibly TRBD1 on 5 matching bases. CDR1 is KGHSH and CDR2 is LQKENI in the germline V gene. V was clipped by 5 bases and J by 4 bases, with 11 bases between them. CDR3 length equals 13 residues.